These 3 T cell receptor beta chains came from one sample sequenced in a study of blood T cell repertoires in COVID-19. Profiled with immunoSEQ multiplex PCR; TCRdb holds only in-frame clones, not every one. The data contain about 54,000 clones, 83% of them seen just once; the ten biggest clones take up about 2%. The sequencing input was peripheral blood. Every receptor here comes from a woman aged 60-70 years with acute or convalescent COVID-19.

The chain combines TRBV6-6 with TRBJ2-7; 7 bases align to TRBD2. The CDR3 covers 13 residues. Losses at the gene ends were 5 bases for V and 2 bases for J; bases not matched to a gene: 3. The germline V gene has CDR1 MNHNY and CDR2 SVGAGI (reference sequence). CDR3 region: CASSPRETYEQYF. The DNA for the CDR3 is TGTGCCAGCAGTCCGCGGGAGACCTACGAGCAGTACTTC.

The chain's CDR3 is CASNGRAWDEQFF. CDR3 coding DNA: TGTGCCAGCAACGGGAGGGCCTGGGATGAGCAGTTCTTC. The chain uses TRBV6-5 and TRBJ2-1; 8 bases are a match to TRBD2. Germline lookup yields CDR1 MNHEY and CDR2 SVGAGI. With 7 bases clipped from V and 8 bases from J, the junction kept 7 bases outside the gene matches. The CDR3 has 13 amino acids.

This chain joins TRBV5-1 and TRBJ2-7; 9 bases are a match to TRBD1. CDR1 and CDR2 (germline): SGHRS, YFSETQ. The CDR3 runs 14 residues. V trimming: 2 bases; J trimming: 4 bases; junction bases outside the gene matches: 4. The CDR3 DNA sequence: TGCGCCAGCAGCTTCGGGACAGGGTTGTACGAGCAGTACTTC. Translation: CASSFGTGLYEQYF.